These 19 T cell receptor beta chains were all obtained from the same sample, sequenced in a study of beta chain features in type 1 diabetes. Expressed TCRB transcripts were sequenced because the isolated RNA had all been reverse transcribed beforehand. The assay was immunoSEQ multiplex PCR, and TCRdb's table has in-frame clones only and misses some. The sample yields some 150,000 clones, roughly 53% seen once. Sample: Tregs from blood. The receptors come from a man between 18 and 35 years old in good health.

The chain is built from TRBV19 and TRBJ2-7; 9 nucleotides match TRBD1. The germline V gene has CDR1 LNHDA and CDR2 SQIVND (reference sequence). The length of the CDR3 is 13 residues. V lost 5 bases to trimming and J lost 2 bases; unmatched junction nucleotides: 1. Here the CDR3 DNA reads TGTGCCAGTAGTCGGGACAGGGCCTACGAGCAGTACTTC. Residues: CASSRDRAYEQYF. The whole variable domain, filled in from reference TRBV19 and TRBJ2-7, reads DGGITQSPKYLFRKEGQNVTLSCEQNLNHDAMYWYRQDPGQGLRLIYYSQIVNDFQKGDIAEGYSVSREKKESFPLTVTSAQKNPTAFYLCASSRDRAYEQYFGPGTRLTVT.

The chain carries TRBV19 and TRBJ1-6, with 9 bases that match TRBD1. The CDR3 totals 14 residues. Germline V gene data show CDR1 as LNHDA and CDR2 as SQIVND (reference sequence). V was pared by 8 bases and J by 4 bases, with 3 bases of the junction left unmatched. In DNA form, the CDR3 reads TGTGCCAGTTCGGGACAGGGTTATAATTCACCCCTCCACTTT. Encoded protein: CASSGQGYNSPLHF.

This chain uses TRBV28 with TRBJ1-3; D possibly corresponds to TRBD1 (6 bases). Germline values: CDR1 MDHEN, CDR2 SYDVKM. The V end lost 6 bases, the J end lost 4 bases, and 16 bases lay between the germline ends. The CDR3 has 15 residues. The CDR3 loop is CASRPAGAWGNTIYF. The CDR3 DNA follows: TGTGCCAGCAGACCGGCAGGGGCGTGGGGAAACACCATATATTTT.

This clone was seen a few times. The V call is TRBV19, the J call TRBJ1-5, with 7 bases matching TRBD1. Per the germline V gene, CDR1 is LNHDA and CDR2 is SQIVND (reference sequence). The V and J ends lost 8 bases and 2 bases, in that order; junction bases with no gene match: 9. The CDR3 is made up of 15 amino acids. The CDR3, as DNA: TGTGCCAGTGGAAAGGTCCAGGGGGGCAATCAGCCCCAGCATTTT. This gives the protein CASGKVQGGNQPQHF. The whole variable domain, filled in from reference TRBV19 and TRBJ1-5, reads DGGITQSPKYLFRKEGQNVTLSCEQNLNHDAMYWYRQDPGQGLRLIYYSQIVNDFQKGDIAEGYSVSREKKESFPLTVTSAQKNPTAFYLCASGKVQGGNQPQHFGDGTRLSIL.

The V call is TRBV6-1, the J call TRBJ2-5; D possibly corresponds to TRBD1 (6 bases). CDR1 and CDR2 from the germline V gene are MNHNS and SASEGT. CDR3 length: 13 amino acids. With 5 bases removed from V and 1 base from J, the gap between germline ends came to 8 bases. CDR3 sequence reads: CASSWDIQETQYF. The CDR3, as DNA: TGTGCCAGCAGTTGGGACATCCAAGAGACCCAGTACTTC.

The CDR3 reads CASSFRQGRLETQYF. DNA of the CDR3: TGTGCCAGCAGCTTCCGACAGGGGAGGTTGGAGACCCAGTACTTC. The chain links TRBV5-4 to TRBJ2-5; 8 nucleotides agree with TRBD1. The trim removed 2 bases at V and 5 bases at J, leaving 8 bases unmatched. The CDR3 totals 15 residues. CDR1 is SGHNT and CDR2 is YYREEE in the germline V gene (reference sequence).

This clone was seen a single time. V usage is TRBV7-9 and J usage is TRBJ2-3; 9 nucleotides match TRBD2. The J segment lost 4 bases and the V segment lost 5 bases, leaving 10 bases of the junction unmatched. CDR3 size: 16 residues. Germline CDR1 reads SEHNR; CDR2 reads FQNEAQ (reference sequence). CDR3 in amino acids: CASSQVAGVIPDTQYF. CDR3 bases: TGTGCCAGCAGCCAAGTAGCGGGGGTCATCCCAGATACGCAGTATTTT. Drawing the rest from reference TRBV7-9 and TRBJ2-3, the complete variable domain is DTGVSQNPRHKITKRGQNVTFRCDPISEHNRLYWYRQTLGQGPEFLTYFQNEAQLEKSRLLSDRFSAERPKGSFSTLEIQRTEQGDSAMYLCASSQVAGVIPDTQYFGPGTRLTVL.

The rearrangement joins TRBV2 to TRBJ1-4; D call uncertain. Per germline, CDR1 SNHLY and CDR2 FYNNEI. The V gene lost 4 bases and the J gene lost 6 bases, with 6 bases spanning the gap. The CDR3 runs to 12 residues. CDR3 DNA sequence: TGTGCCAGCAGTGTGAGGGATGAAAAACTGTTTTTT. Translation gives CASSVRDEKLFF. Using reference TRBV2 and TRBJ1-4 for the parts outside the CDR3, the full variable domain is EPEVTQTPSHQVTQMGQEVILRCVPISNHLYFYWYRQILGQKVEFLVSFYNNEISEKSEIFDDQFSVERPDGSNFTLKIRSTKLEDSAMYFCASSVRDEKLFFGSGTQLSVL.

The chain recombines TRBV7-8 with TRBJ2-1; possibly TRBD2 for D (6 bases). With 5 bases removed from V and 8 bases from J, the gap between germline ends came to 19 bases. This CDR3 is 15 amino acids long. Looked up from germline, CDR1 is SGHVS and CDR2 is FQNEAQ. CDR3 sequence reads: CASSVGTPLVDEQFF. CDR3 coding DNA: TGTGCCAGCAGCGTCGGGACTCCCCTCGTTGATGAGCAGTTCTTC.

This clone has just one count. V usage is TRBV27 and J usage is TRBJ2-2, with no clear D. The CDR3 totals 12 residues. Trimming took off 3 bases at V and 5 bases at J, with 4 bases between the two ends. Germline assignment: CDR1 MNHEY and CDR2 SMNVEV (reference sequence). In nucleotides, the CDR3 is TGTGCCAGCAGTTTCCGGACCGGGGAGCTGTTTTTT. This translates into CASSFRTGELFF.

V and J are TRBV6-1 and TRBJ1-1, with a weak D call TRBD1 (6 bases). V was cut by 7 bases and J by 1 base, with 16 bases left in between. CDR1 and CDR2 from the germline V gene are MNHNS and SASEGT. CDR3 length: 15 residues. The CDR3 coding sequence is TGTGCCAGCATGCCGAGGACAGCACGGAACACTGAAGCTTTCTTT. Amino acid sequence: CASMPRTARNTEAFF.

The CDR3: CASSWQGSEAFF. For the CDR3, the DNA is TGCGCCAGCAGCTGGCAGGGGAGTGAAGCTTTCTTT. V and J are TRBV5-1 and TRBJ1-1; possibly TRBD1 for D (6 bases). Germline V gene lookup returns CDR1 SGHRS and CDR2 YFSETQ. The CDR3 loop spans 12 amino acids. V lost 3 bases, J lost 7 bases, and 10 bases lay in between. The full variable domain, its missing parts supplied by reference TRBV5-1 and TRBJ1-1, is KAGVTQTPRYLIKTRGQQVTLSCSPISGHRSVSWYQQTPGQGLQFLFEYFSETQRNKGNFPGRFSGRQFSNSRSEMNVSTLELGDSALYLCASSWQGSEAFFGQGTRLTVV.

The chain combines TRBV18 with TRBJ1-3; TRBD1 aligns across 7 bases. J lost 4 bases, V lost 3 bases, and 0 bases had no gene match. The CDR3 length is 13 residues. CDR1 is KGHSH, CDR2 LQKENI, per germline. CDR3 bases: TGTGCCAGCTCACCGACAGGGGGAAACACCATATATTTT. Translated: CASSPTGGNTIYF.

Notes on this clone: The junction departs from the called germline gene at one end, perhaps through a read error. The CDR3 region is CASRKGTGGNTGGLFF. In DNA form, the CDR3 reads TGTGCCAGCAGGAAAGGGACAGGAGGAAACACCGGGGGGCTGTTTTTT. J is TRBJ2-2 and V is TRBV2; 8 nucleotides line up with TRBD1. Germline V CDR1 and CDR2: SNHLY, FYNNEI. The CDR3 is made up of 16 amino acids.

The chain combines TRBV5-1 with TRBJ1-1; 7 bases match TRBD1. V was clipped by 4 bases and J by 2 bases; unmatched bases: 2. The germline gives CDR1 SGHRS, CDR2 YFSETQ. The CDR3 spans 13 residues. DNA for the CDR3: TGCGCCAGCAGCCGGGACAGAAACACTGAAGCTTTCTTT. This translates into CASSRDRNTEAFF.

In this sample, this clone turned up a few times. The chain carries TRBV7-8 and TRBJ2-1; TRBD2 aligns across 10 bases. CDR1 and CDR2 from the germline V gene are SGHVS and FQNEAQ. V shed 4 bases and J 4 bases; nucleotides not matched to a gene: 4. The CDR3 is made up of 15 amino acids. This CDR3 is CASSSGLAVYNEQFF. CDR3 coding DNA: TGTGCCAGCAGCTCCGGACTAGCGGTTTACAATGAGCAGTTCTTC.

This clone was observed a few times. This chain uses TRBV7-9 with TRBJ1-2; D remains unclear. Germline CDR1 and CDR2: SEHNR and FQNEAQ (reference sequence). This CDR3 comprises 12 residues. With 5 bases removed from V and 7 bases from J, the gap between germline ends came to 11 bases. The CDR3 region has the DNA TGTGCCAGCAGCCCGGGAGGGCTTGGCTACACCTTC. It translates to CASSPGGLGYTF.

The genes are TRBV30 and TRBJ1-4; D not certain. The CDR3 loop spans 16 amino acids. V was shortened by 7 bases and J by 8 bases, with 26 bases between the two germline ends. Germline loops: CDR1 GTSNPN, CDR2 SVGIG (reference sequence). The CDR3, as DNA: TGTGCCTCCACTAGAACACGACTGAACCCTGGAGAAAAACTGTTTTTT. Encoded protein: CASTRTRLNPGEKLFF.

CDR3 DNA: TGTGCCTGGCGTTACAGGGGCTGGGGCTATGGCTACACCTTC. Translation gives CAWRYRGWGYGYTF. The rearrangement links TRBV30 to TRBJ1-2, with 7 bases identical to TRBD1. Germline loops: CDR1 GTSNPN, CDR2 SVGIG (reference sequence). J lost 4 bases, V lost 5 bases, and 10 bases had no gene match. The CDR3 has 14 amino acids.